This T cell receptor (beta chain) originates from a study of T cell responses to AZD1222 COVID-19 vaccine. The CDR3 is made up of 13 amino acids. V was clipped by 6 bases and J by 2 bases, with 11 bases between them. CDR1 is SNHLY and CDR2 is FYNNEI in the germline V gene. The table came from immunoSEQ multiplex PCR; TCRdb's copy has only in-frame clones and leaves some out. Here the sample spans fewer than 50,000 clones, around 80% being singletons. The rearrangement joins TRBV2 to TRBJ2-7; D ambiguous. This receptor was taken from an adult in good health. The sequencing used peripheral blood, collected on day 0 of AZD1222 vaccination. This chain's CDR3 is CASSQTVTYEQYF. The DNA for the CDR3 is TGTGCCAGCAGCCAAACGGTCACCTACGAGCAGTACTTC.